The clone carrying this TCR beta chain was picked up a small number of times. Its antigen is as yet unknown. The sample is drawn from a study of T cells in Graves' hyperthyroidism and ophthalmopathy. The source material, RNA transcripts, was used to amplify TCR beta CDR3 regions. First-round RT-PCR targeting the TCR CDR3 was performed with the HTBI primer set. A single record per CDR3 protein comes from TCRdb applying MiXCR to the multiplex PCR reads. The table includes 700,000 or so distinct CDR3 sequences, 15% to 20% detected once. Trimming cost V 0 bases and J 7 bases; bases outside gene matches: 12. The CDR3 runs 17 residues. The germline V gene has CDR1 MNHEY and CDR2 SMNVEV (reference sequence). Study conclusions and caveats: Blood also contained most expanded thyroid clonotypes above 0.001.

The sequenced sample was blood. The rearrangement links TRBV27 to TRBJ2-7; 10 bases align to TRBD2. This receptor was obtained from a man younger than 30 with Graves' hyperthyroidism. CDR3 sequence reads: CASSLSMYRLAGQEQYF. The CDR3 DNA follows: TGTGCCAGCAGTTTATCTATGTACCGACTAGCGGGTCAGGAGCAGTACTTC.